This is a list of T cell receptor beta chains from one sample in a study of cytomegalovirus exposure and HLA in healthy donors. Libraries were prepared by immunoSEQ multiplex PCR; TCRdb keeps only in-frame clonotypes and omits some of them. The repertoire includes 65,000 to 85,000 clones, around 86% of them detected once, and 2% sits in the top ten. The sample taken for sequencing was PBMCs. The receptors come from a woman aged 25 to 39 in good health and CMV-seronegative. The CDR3 runs from the conserved cysteine through the conserved F or W. D genes are given only for firm matches. Only part of the rows carry a size: once, few, many, or a class if the clone is expanded.

clone_size | j_call | d_call | v_call | cdr3_aa | cdr3_nt
- | TRBJ1-3 | - | TRBV28 | CASSSGLRNTIYF | TGTGCCAGCAGCTCTGGACTTAGAAACACCATATATTTT
- | TRBJ1-1 | TRBD1 | TRBV2 | CASEETGDTTEAFF | TGTGCCAGTGAGGAGACAGGGGATACCACTGAAGCTTTCTTT
- | TRBJ2-7 | - | TRBV30 | CAWSRGHEQYF | TGTGCCTGGAGCAGGGGCCACGAGCAGTACTTC
- | TRBJ2-3 | - | TRBV7-9 | CASSLAYTDTQYF | TGTGCCAGCAGCTTAGCCTACACAGATACGCAGTATTTT
- | TRBJ1-6 | TRBD1 | TRBV13 | CASSSGQGSSPLHF | TGTGCCAGCAGCTCCGGACAGGGTAGTTCACCCCTCCACTTT
- | TRBJ2-7 | TRBD1 | TRBV9 | CASSSQGQGRSSYEQYF | TGTGCCAGCAGCTCCCAGGGACAGGGGCGGAGCTCCTACGAGCAGTACTTC
- | TRBJ2-1 | TRBD2 | TRBV11-2 | CASSATSGSSHNEQFF | TGTGCCAGCAGCGCGACAAGCGGGAGTTCTCACAATGAGCAGTTCTTC
- | TRBJ1-1 | - | TRBV7-9 | CASSLSYSTATQNTEAFF | TGTGCCAGCAGCTTATCATACTCGACAGCGACACAGAACACTGAAGCTTTCTTT
- | TRBJ2-7 | TRBD1 | TRBV7-9 | CSSSRGTGYYYEQYF | TGTTCCAGCAGCAGGGGGACAGGGTATTACTACGAGCAGTACTTC
- | TRBJ2-1 | - | TRBV28 | CASSLSAGNEQFF | TGTGCCAGCAGTCTTTCCGCCGGGAATGAGCAGTTCTTC
- | TRBJ1-5 | - | TRBV28 | CASSLPVNQPQHF | TGTGCCAGCAGTTTACCAGTCAATCAGCCCCAGCATTTT
- | TRBJ2-7 | TRBD1 | TRBV11-3 | CASSLRDRGHEQYF | TGTGCCAGCAGCCTCCGGGACAGGGGCCACGAGCAGTACTTC
- | TRBJ2-1 | - | TRBV28 | CASSLAAVRRRNEQFF | TGTGCCAGCAGTCTGGCAGCGGTAAGGCGTAGGAATGAGCAGTTCTTC
once | TRBJ1-5 | TRBD1 | TRBV10-3 | CATSDRADLSNQPQHF | TGTGCCACCTCGGACAGGGCAGACCTTAGCAATCAGCCCCAGCATTTT
- | TRBJ1-1 | - | TRBV19 | CASSIGDSRNTEAFF | TGTGCCAGTAGTATAGGTGACAGCCGGAACACTGAAGCTTTCTTT
- | TRBJ2-3 | TRBD2 | TRBV7-3 | CASSLAGGTDTQYF | TGTGCCAGCAGCTTAGCGGGAGGGACAGATACGCAGTATTTT
once | TRBJ1-2 | - | TRBV23-1 | CASSQSHLGGDGYTF | TGCGCCAGCAGTCAATCCCACTTAGGTGGAGATGGCTACACCTTC
few | TRBJ1-5 | - | TRBV6-1 | CASRGPNQPQHF | TGTGCCAGCAGGGGGCCCAATCAGCCCCAGCATTTT
- | TRBJ2-6 | - | TRBV7-3 | CASRHSGANVLTF | TGTGCCAGCAGACACTCTGGGGCCAACGTCCTGACTTTC
- | TRBJ1-2 | - | TRBV5-3 | CARSPPGAYGYTF | TGTGCCAGAAGCCCCCCAGGGGCGTATGGCTACACCTTC
- | TRBJ2-1 | TRBD2 | TRBV9 | CASSVGVGAGAGYNEQFF | TGTGCCAGCAGCGTAGGTGTTGGCGCGGGAGCTGGATACAATGAGCAGTTCTTC
- | TRBJ2-2 | - | TRBV29-1 | CSVEPSDTGELFF | TGCAGCGTTGAGCCTAGCGACACCGGGGAGCTGTTTTTT
once | TRBJ2-5 | - | TRBV19 | CASSTRWLGEAQYF | TGTGCCAGTAGTACCCGGTGGTTAGGAGAGGCCCAGTACTTC
once | TRBJ2-1 | TRBD2 | TRBV7-8 | CASSLAGTSGRATQFF | TGTGCCAGCAGCTTAGCCGGGACTAGCGGGAGGGCCACGCAGTTCTTC
- | TRBJ2-1 | TRBD2 | TRBV27 | CASSLLAGSAYNEQFF | TGTGCCAGCAGTTTGCTAGCGGGGTCCGCCTACAATGAGCAGTTCTTC
- | TRBJ2-7 | TRBD2 | TRBV19 | CASSTVAGSYEQYF | TGTGCCAGTAGTACGGTAGCGGGCTCCTACGAGCAGTACTTC
- | TRBJ2-3 | - | TRBV4-3 | CASSQDSAGSTDTQYF | TGCGCCAGCAGCCAAGATTCGGCGGGAAGCACAGATACGCAGTATTTT
once | TRBJ2-1 | TRBD2 | TRBV5-4 | CASSLGLVGPSSYNEQFF | TGTGCCAGCAGCTTAGGACTAGTGGGGCCTAGCTCCTACAATGAGCAGTTCTTC